What follows are 29 T cell receptor beta chains derived from one specimen sequenced in a study of T cell changes during pregnancy in multiple sclerosis. Method: immunoSEQ multiplex PCR; TCRdb's copy keeps in-frame clones and lacks some. The table lists some 45,000 clones, roughly 94% of them singletons. This specimen consisted of CD8+ T cells from peripheral blood mononuclear cells, obtained in the first trimester of pregnancy. Receptors were obtained from a female donor with multiple sclerosis, enrolled in a pregnancy study.

The rearrangement joins TRBV19 to TRBJ2-3; a weak D match, TRBD2 (6 bases). The germline V gene has CDR1 LNHDA and CDR2 SQIVND (reference sequence). The length of the CDR3 is 13 residues. Trimming pared 5 bases from V and 3 bases from J, leaving 9 bases between. The CDR3 loop reads CASSATSTDTQYF. In DNA form, the CDR3 reads TGTGCCAGTAGTGCGACTAGTACAGATACGCAGTATTTT.

The chain uses TRBV2 and TRBJ2-3, with 11 nucleotides matching TRBD2. Germline V gives CDR1 SNHLY, CDR2 FYNNEI. V lost 8 bases to trimming and J lost 2 bases; unmatched junction nucleotides: 6. The CDR3 runs 15 residues. This CDR3 reads CASGTSGSNTDTQYF. DNA for the CDR3: TGTGCCAGCGGGACTAGCGGAAGCAACACAGATACGCAGTATTTT.

The rearrangement joins TRBV4-1 to TRBJ2-7; a weak D match, TRBD1 (7 bases). Germline V gene sequence: CDR1 MGHRA, CDR2 YSYEKL. Trimming cost V 0 bases and J 0 bases, with 12 bases left between them. The CDR3 is made up of 16 amino acids. The CDR3 bases are TGCGCCAGCAGCCAAGATGCGGGACAGAGCTCCTACGAGCAGTACTTC. It is translated as CASSQDAGQSSYEQYF.

V usage is TRBV7-9 and J usage is TRBJ2-5; D perhaps matches TRBD2 (6 bases). Looked up from germline, CDR1 is SEHNR and CDR2 is FQNEAQ (reference sequence). Trimming removed 7 bases from V and 1 base from J, with 13 bases in between. This CDR3 has 14 amino acids. Written as DNA, the CDR3 is TGTGCCAGCAAGGAGGCGGGAATCCAAGAGACCCAGTACTTC. Its protein is CASKEAGIQETQYF.

The J gene is TRBJ2-1, the V gene TRBV4-3; 7 bases agree with TRBD2. CDR1 LGHNA and CDR2 YSLEER come from the germline V gene. The CDR3 consists of 19 residues. With V trimmed by 0 bases and J by 9 bases, 20 bases remained unmatched. CDR3 in amino acids: CASSQDSLAGHPMLIEQFF. DNA for the CDR3: TGCGCCAGCAGCCAAGATTCGTTAGCGGGCCATCCAATGCTGATTGAGCAGTTCTTC.

V is TRBV30 and J is TRBJ2-3; TRBD2 aligns across 13 bases. With 4 bases clipped from V and 2 bases from J, the junction kept 27 bases outside the gene matches. The CDR3 is 23 amino acids. Germline lookup yields CDR1 GTSNPN and CDR2 SVGIG (reference sequence). CDR3 in amino acids: CAWTPLAAAEGTSGILFTDTQYF. The CDR3 DNA sequence: TGTGCCTGGACACCGTTGGCAGCAGCGGAGGGGACTAGCGGGATTTTGTTCACAGATACGCAGTATTTT.

The rearrangement uses TRBV28 and TRBJ2-7, with a weak D call TRBD1 (7 bases). V lost 3 bases, J lost 2 bases, and 14 bases lay in between. Germline V gene data show CDR1 as MDHEN and CDR2 as SYDVKM. The CDR3 is made up of 15 amino acids. This CDR3 is CASSFEAGGTYEQYF. DNA for the CDR3: TGTGCCAGCAGTTTCGAGGCAGGGGGGACCTACGAGCAGTACTTC.

The chain couples TRBV4-1 to TRBJ1-3, with 9 positions matching TRBD1. CDR3 length equals 18 residues. The V and J ends lost 4 bases and 9 bases, in that order; junction bases with no gene match: 19. Germline V gene data show CDR1 as MGHRA and CDR2 as YSYEKL. CDR3 sequence (DNA): TGCGCCAGCAGCCTCTCCCAGGACACAGGGGGCATGACGGGCACCATATATTTT. This codes for CASSLSQDTGGMTGTIYF.

V usage is TRBV11-1 and J usage is TRBJ1-1; D gene uncertain. The CDR3 spans 15 residues. Trimming took 0 bases from V and 3 from J, leaving 11 bases between them. Germline values: CDR1 SGHAT, CDR2 FQDESV (reference sequence). CDR3 DNA: TGTGCCAGCAGCTTAGCCCGATCGGGGTACACTGAAGCTTTCTTT. Translating gives CASSLARSGYTEAFF.

The CDR3 reads CASLSGREGTGELFF. In DNA form, the CDR3 reads TGTGCCAGCCTTAGCGGGAGGGAGGGAACCGGGGAGCTGTTTTTT. The genes are TRBV6-1 and TRBJ2-2; 11 positions match TRBD2. The CDR3 runs to 15 residues. Germline V lookup: CDR1 MNHNS, CDR2 SASEGT. Unmatched junction bases numbered 7, after V lost 8 bases and J lost 5 bases.

The chain combines TRBV4-1 with TRBJ2-5; D is unresolved. With 1 base removed from V and 0 bases from J, the gap between germline ends came to 6 bases. The CDR3 spans 14 residues. The germline gives CDR1 MGHRA, CDR2 YSYEKL. Here the CDR3 reads CASSQAGYQETQYF. CDR3 sequence (DNA): TGCGCCAGCAGCCAAGCCGGGTACCAAGAGACCCAGTACTTC.

The rearrangement links TRBV27 to TRBJ2-5, with 15 bases aligning to TRBD2. The CDR3 runs 16 residues. Per the germline V gene, CDR1 is MNHEY and CDR2 is SMNVEV (reference sequence). Trimming cost V 4 bases and J 4 bases; bases outside gene matches: 4. CDR3 nucleotides: TGTGCCAGCAGTTCGGGGACTAGCGGGAGGATAGAGACCCAGTACTTC. Translation gives CASSSGTSGRIETQYF.

V and J are TRBV18 and TRBJ2-3; D perhaps matches TRBD1 (6 bases). Germline CDR1 and CDR2: KGHSH and LQKENI. This CDR3 spans 17 amino acids. The V gene lost 6 bases and the J gene lost 2 bases, with 21 bases spanning the gap. The CDR3, as DNA: TGTGCCAGCTCTTTCTTCCCCAGGGACATCCACACAGATACGCAGTATTTT. As protein: CASSFFPRDIHTDTQYF.

This chain links TRBV10-3 with TRBJ1-5, with TRBD1 matching over 8 bases. V lost 0 bases to trimming and J lost 4 bases; unmatched junction nucleotides: 2. Germline V gene lookup returns CDR1 ENHRY and CDR2 SYGVKD. The CDR3 has 15 amino acids. CDR3 nucleotides: TGTGCCATCAGTGAGTCGGGGACAGGTAATCAGCCCCAGCATTTT. Residues: CAISESGTGNQPQHF.

The gene calls are TRBV9 and TRBJ2-7; maybe TRBD2 (5 bases). The ends were cut back, 3 bases at V and 4 bases at J, with 14 bases in the middle. Germline CDR1 and CDR2: SGDLS and YYNGEE. The CDR3 runs to 14 residues. The CDR3 protein is CASSGRGRAYEQYF. In DNA form, the CDR3 reads TGTGCCAGCAGCGGGAGAGGGCGGGCATACGAGCAGTACTTC.

The V call is TRBV2, the J call TRBJ2-7; D is unclear. The CDR3 runs 12 residues. V was clipped by 6 bases and J by 2 bases, with 8 bases between them. Looked up from germline, CDR1 is SNHLY and CDR2 is FYNNEI. CDR3 bases: TGTGCCAGCAGAGGCAGGACCTACGAGCAGTACTTC. Protein product: CASRGRTYEQYF.

The gene calls are TRBV5-1 and TRBJ1-3, with D perhaps TRBD1 (5 bases). The CDR3 is 15 residues long. With 4 bases removed from V and 4 bases from J, the gap between germline ends came to 15 bases. The germline gives CDR1 SGHRS, CDR2 YFSETQ. CDR3 loop: CASSEERGTGNTIYF. The CDR3 coding sequence is TGCGCCAGCAGCGAGGAACGCGGGACGGGAAACACCATATATTTT.

The rearrangement links TRBV19 to TRBJ1-2; D may be TRBD1 (6 bases). V was trimmed by 7 bases and J by 2 bases, leaving 17 bases between them. The CDR3 sequence is 15 residues long. Germline-derived CDR1 and CDR2 are LNHDA and SQIVND (reference sequence). CDR3 region: CASTPLGQGNYGYTF. The CDR3 region has the DNA TGTGCCAGTACCCCGCTTGGGCAGGGGAACTATGGCTACACCTTC.

This clone was counted a single time. The chain is built from TRBV9 and TRBJ2-2; 7 bases line up with TRBD1. The CDR3 covers 12 residues. V gave up 3 bases and J gave up 7 bases; unmatched junction bases: 0. Germline V gene sequence: CDR1 SGDLS, CDR2 YYNGEE. This CDR3 reads CASSGQGGELFF. CDR3 DNA: TGTGCCAGCAGCGGACAGGGCGGGGAGCTGTTTTTT.

The chain employs TRBV27 and TRBJ2-1; D not certain. This CDR3 contains 13 residues. The V gene's germline CDR1 is MNHEY and CDR2 SMNVEV (reference sequence). V was clipped by 3 bases and J by 8 bases, with 11 bases between them. The CDR3 loop is CASSFGLGDEQFF. The CDR3 DNA follows: TGTGCCAGCAGTTTCGGCCTAGGAGATGAGCAGTTCTTC.

The J gene is TRBJ2-7, the V gene TRBV28; TRBD2 matches 9 bases. This CDR3 has 15 amino acids. Germline assignment: CDR1 MDHEN and CDR2 SYDVKM. The junction had 9 bases not matched to a gene; V was cut back by 6 bases and J by 3 bases. The CDR3 coding sequence is TGTGCCAGCAGCTTCGGACTAGCGATTCGCTACGAGCAGTACTTC. Its protein product is CASSFGLAIRYEQYF.

V and J are TRBV13 and TRBJ2-3; 7 nucleotides align to TRBD1. The CDR3 has 17 amino acids. The ends lost 4 bases at V and 3 bases at J; junction bases unmatched: 13. Germline values: CDR1 PRHDT, CDR2 FYEKMQ (reference sequence). CDR3 loop: CASSSPTTGTTTDTQYF. The CDR3, as DNA: TGTGCCAGCAGCTCCCCCACGACAGGGACAACGACAGATACGCAGTATTTT.

The J gene is TRBJ2-1, the V gene TRBV29-1, with a weak D call TRBD1 (6 bases). Trimming left V 3 bases short and J 9 bases short, with 12 bases between. Germline CDR1 is SQVTM and CDR2 is ANQGSEA. The CDR3 totals 12 residues. The CDR3 DNA is TGCAGCGTTGATGCCAGGGGCGCTGAGCAGTTCTTC. Translating it yields CSVDARGAEQFF.

V gene TRBV29-1 combines with J gene TRBJ2-2; 7 bases match TRBD2. The CDR3 totals 19 residues. Germline CDR1 SQVTM, CDR2 ANQGSEA. J lost 3 bases, V lost 4 bases, and 20 bases had no gene match. CDR3 DNA: TGCAGCGTTGGTAGACTAGCCATGGGCCCAGAATCCGACACCGGGGAGCTGTTTTTT. Protein sequence: CSVGRLAMGPESDTGELFF.

The chain recombines TRBV5-1 with TRBJ2-7; 13 bases agree with TRBD2. Germline V gives CDR1 SGHRS, CDR2 YFSETQ. This CDR3 is 15 amino acids long. J gave up 2 bases and V 7 bases, and 6 bases lay outside the gene matches. In DNA form, the CDR3 reads TGCGCCAGCTCCGGGACTAGCGGGACCGCCTACGAGCAGTACTTC. Residues: CASSGTSGTAYEQYF.

This clone was detected once. The V call is TRBV18, the J call TRBJ2-3, with 9 bases fitting TRBD1. The CDR3 has 16 residues. After removal of 5 bases from V and 3 bases from J, the junction contained 9 bases not matched to a gene. In germline, CDR1 is KGHSH, CDR2 LQKENI. CDR3 nucleotide sequence: TGTGCCAGCTCAGAGAAACAGGGGGCTGAGACAGATACGCAGTATTTT. Its translation is CASSEKQGAETDTQYF.

The V call is TRBV5-1, the J call TRBJ2-1, with D possibly TRBD2 on 5 matching bases. The V end was cut by 3 bases, the J end by 0 bases, with 28 bases between. Germline V lookup: CDR1 SGHRS, CDR2 YFSETQ. This CDR3 is 21 amino acids long. DNA of the CDR3: TGCGCCAGCAGCTCTACTTCGGTGACAAGTTGGACTCTTAGCTCCTACAATGAGCAGTTCTTC. Translating it yields CASSSTSVTSWTLSSYNEQFF.

The genes are TRBV5-6 and TRBJ1-1; D is possibly TRBD1 (5 bases). With 1 base removed from V and 6 bases from J, the gap between germline ends came to 10 bases. Germline V CDR1 and CDR2: SGHDT, YYEEEE. The CDR3 totals 13 residues. The CDR3 sequence: CASSLRGGAEAFF. The DNA of the CDR3 is TGTGCCAGCAGCTTGCGGGGGGGGGCTGAAGCTTTCTTT.

This chain joins TRBV7-8 and TRBJ1-2, with 7 bases identical to TRBD1. Germline values: CDR1 SGHVS, CDR2 FQNEAQ. The CDR3 consists of 17 residues. The V segment lost 5 bases and the J segment 1 base; nucleotides outside the gene matches: 13. The CDR3 DNA is TGTGCCAGCAGCATCTGGGACAGAGCCCACTTTAACTATGGCTACACCTTC. It yields the protein CASSIWDRAHFNYGYTF.